The subject of this entry is one TCR beta chain. Its antigen remains unidentified. This entry belongs to a study of long-term antiretroviral therapy in people with HIV. Findings and caveats of the study: With ART, diversity went up but was still lower than in transplant donor controls. Adherence to ART, viral resistance and therapy changes lacked any data.

An immunoSEQ assay, version v3.0, was performed at survey level. Sequencing set out to capture about 40,000-50,000 T-cell genomes per sample. Only in-frame clones appear in the TCRdb table, and some are missing; sequencing was by immunoSEQ multiplex PCR. The sample records approximately 30,000 clones, roughly 85% being singletons. This CDR3 contains 17 residues. Germline CDR1 and CDR2: SEHNR and FQNEAQ (reference sequence). Germline trimming cut 5 bases from V and 1 base from J; bases unmatched to any gene: 6. The receptor comes from a man between 18 and 35 years old with HIV. The chain has TRBV7-9 and TRBJ2-3; TRBD2 aligns across 13 bases. The sample in question was unsorted PBMCs, obtained 0.8 years before starting antiretroviral therapy. The DNA of the CDR3 is TGTGCCAGCAGCAAATACGGACTAGCGGGGGGCACAGATACGCAGTATTTT. It encodes CASSKYGLAGGTDTQYF. The full variable domain, with the rest looked up from reference TRBV7-9 and TRBJ2-3, is DTGVSQNPRHKITKRGQNVTFRCDPISEHNRLYWYRQTLGQGPEFLTYFQNEAQLEKSRLLSDRFSAERPKGSFSTLEIQRTEQGDSAMYLCASSKYGLAGGTDTQYFGPGTRLTVL.